The 24 T cell receptor beta chains listed next were all sequenced from one sample in a study of blood T cell repertoires in COVID-19. Repertoires were generated with immunoSEQ multiplex PCR, while TCRdb's copy carries only in-frame clones and drops some. Of around 140,000 clones in the sample, about 86% were seen once. Material for sequencing was peripheral blood. The receptor set was obtained from a woman in her sixties with acute or convalescent COVID-19.

V is TRBV27 and J is TRBJ2-7, with TRBD2 identical over 7 bases. From germline, CDR1 is MNHEY and CDR2 SMNVEV (reference sequence). This CDR3 region has 14 residues. The junction had 8 bases not matched to a gene; V was cut back by 5 bases and J by 4 bases. The CDR3 region has the DNA TGTGCCAGCAGTGAGGGCGGGGGTAGGTACGAGCAGTACTTC. As protein: CASSEGGGRYEQYF.

The chain combines TRBV4-3 with TRBJ1-2; 8 nucleotides align to TRBD1. The V gene end was trimmed by 2 bases and the J gene end by 0 bases; junction bases not matched to a gene: 20. The germline gives CDR1 LGHNA, CDR2 YSLEER. The CDR3 extends over 21 amino acids. CDR3 protein: CASSQWPGTGELRRSNYGYTF. CDR3 nucleotides: TGCGCCAGCAGCCAATGGCCCGGGACAGGCGAACTCCGTCGGTCTAACTATGGCTACACCTTC.

The rearrangement links TRBV7-8 to TRBJ2-7, with TRBD2 as a possible D gene (5 bases). Germline values: CDR1 SGHVS, CDR2 FQNEAQ. V was shortened by 5 bases and J by 5 bases, with 13 bases between the two germline ends. CDR3 length: 13 residues. The CDR3 bases are TGTGCCAGCAGCCCCGGGATTAACGACGAGCAGTACTTC. Translation: CASSPGINDEQYF. The whole variable domain, remainder taken from reference TRBV7-8 and TRBJ2-7, is GAGVSQSPRYKVAKRGQDVALRCDPISGHVSLFWYQQALGQGPEFLTYFQNEAQLDKSGLPSDRFFAERPEGSVSTLKIQRTQQEDSAVYLCASSPGINDEQYFGPGTRLTVT.

The genes are TRBV5-1 and TRBJ2-7; 7 bases are a match to TRBD1. The CDR3 sequence is 16 residues long. Germline V gene data show CDR1 as SGHRS and CDR2 as YFSETQ. J was trimmed by 4 bases and V by 2 bases; bases with no gene match: 12. The CDR3 bases are TGCGCCAGCAGCTTCACGCCTGGGGACAGCTATTACGAGCAGTACTTC. Protein: CASSFTPGDSYYEQYF.

CDR3 region: CATSDPLAYEQYF. The DNA for the CDR3 is TGTGCCACCAGTGACCCCCTCGCCTACGAGCAGTACTTC. The chain carries TRBV24-1 and TRBJ2-7; D gene unclear. This CDR3 has 13 amino acids. Trimming took off 4 bases at V and 2 bases at J, with 8 bases between the two ends. CDR1 and CDR2 from the germline V gene are KGHDR and SFDVKD.

This clone is a singleton in its sample. The chain carries TRBV28 and TRBJ2-7; D might be TRBD2 (6 bases). CDR1 MDHEN and CDR2 SYDVKM come from the germline V gene. CDR3 size: 14 residues. V dropped 8 bases and J dropped 4 bases, with 18 bases sitting between them. The chain's CDR3 is CASLGAGRRYEQYF. Written as DNA, the CDR3 is TGTGCCAGCTTGGGCGCGGGGCGCCGGTACGAGCAGTACTTC.

Concerning this clone itself: This sample also contains other DNA sequences that code for the same CDR3. This chain links TRBV6-5 with TRBJ1-4; tentative D call: TRBD1 (5 bases). This CDR3 has 15 residues. Germline V gives CDR1 MNHEY, CDR2 SVGAGI. Trimming left V 0 bases short and J 7 bases short, with 12 bases between. CDR3 in DNA: TGTGCCAGCAGTTACTCCGGGGGTAGAGGTGAAAAACTGTTTTTT. The encoded protein is CASSYSGGRGEKLFF.

CDR3: CASSFRTSGGLGYNEQFF. The CDR3 coding sequence is TGTGCCAGCAGCTTCCGGACTAGCGGGGGGCTGGGGTACAATGAGCAGTTCTTC. V gene TRBV7-2 combines with J gene TRBJ2-1, with 14 bases identical to TRBD2. Germline CDR1 and CDR2: SGHTA and FQGNSA. The CDR3 is 18 residues long. Trimming removed 3 bases from V and 4 bases from J; junction bases left unmatched: 8.

J is TRBJ2-3 and V is TRBV30, with TRBD2 matching 9 bases. The CDR3 totals 18 residues. Trimming at V came to 0 bases and at J to 6 bases, leaving 16 bases not matched to a gene. Germline assignment: CDR1 GTSNPN and CDR2 SVGIG (reference sequence). The CDR3 DNA reads TGTGCCTGGAGTGTAGAGGGGGCTAGCGGGGCCTTAGGGGATACGCAGTATTTT. Its translation: CAWSVEGASGALGDTQYF.

The V call is TRBV28, the J call TRBJ1-1, with D perhaps matching TRBD1 (6 bases). CDR3 length: 14 residues. CDR1 and CDR2 (germline): MDHEN, SYDVKM. Trimming shortened V by 1 base and J by 7 bases, and 13 bases separated the two germline ends. In DNA, the CDR3 is TGTGCCAGCAGTTTATTCGGGACAAAAGGTGAAGCTTTCTTT. Encoded protein: CASSLFGTKGEAFF.

Worth noting for this clone: This sample includes further DNA sequences coding for the same CDR3. This sequence joins TRBV9 and TRBJ2-7, with a tentative D call TRBD2 (6 bases). V was shortened by 1 base and J by 0 bases, with 8 bases between the two germline ends. In germline, CDR1 is SGDLS, CDR2 YYNGEE. CDR3 size: 14 residues. CDR3 bases: TGTGCCAGCAGCGTACAGGGAGGCTCCTACGAGCAGTACTTC. It codes for CASSVQGGSYEQYF.

The chain combines TRBV30 with TRBJ2-3, with 9 nucleotides matching TRBD1. This CDR3 spans 17 amino acids. Germline CDR1 reads GTSNPN; CDR2 reads SVGIG (reference sequence). Trimming took 0 bases from V and 2 from J; bases not matched to a gene: 9. The DNA for the CDR3 is TGTGCCTGGAGTGTACCCTGGACAGGGGATAACACAGATACGCAGTATTTT. This sequence encodes CAWSVPWTGDNTDTQYF.

This chain links TRBV2 with TRBJ2-3, with 9 bases matching TRBD1. Germline V lookup: CDR1 SNHLY, CDR2 FYNNEI. The length of the CDR3 is 12 residues. The trim removed 6 bases at V and 5 bases at J, leaving 0 bases unmatched. CDR3 in DNA: TGTGCCAGCAGGACAGGGGGAGATACGCAGTATTTT. This codes for CASRTGGDTQYF.

CDR3 residues: CASSESGGYNNQPQHF. Here the CDR3 DNA reads TGTGCCAGCAGTGAATCCGGAGGATATAACAATCAGCCCCAGCATTTT. The gene calls are TRBV6-1 and TRBJ1-5, with D uncertain. The CDR3 consists of 16 residues. V gave up 2 bases and J gave up 3 bases, with 14 bases separating them. CDR1 is MNHNS, CDR2 SASEGT, per germline.

CDR3 sequence: CARKGFLNTGELFF. The DNA of the CDR3 is TGTGCCCGAAAGGGGTTCCTAAACACCGGGGAGCTGTTTTTT. The chain recombines TRBV30 with TRBJ2-2, with TRBD1 as a possible D gene (5 bases). Trimming pared 8 bases from V and 2 bases from J, leaving 15 bases between. Germline loops: CDR1 GTSNPN, CDR2 SVGIG (reference sequence). This CDR3 is built from 14 residues.

This clone has just a few counts. This sequence joins TRBV13 and TRBJ2-2, with 12 bases lining up with TRBD2. Germline-derived CDR1 and CDR2 are PRHDT and FYEKMQ (reference sequence). CDR3 size: 19 residues. After removal of 1 base from V and 1 base from J, the junction contained 7 bases not matched to a gene. CDR3: CASSLETPGLAGNTGELFF. CDR3 nucleotide sequence: TGTGCCAGCAGCTTAGAAACTCCGGGACTAGCGGGGAACACCGGGGAGCTGTTTTTT.

This clone was picked up a small number of times. Other DNA sequences from this sample encode an identical CDR3 as well. This chain uses TRBV11-2 with TRBJ1-4; 8 nucleotides agree with TRBD1. Germline V CDR1 and CDR2: SGHAT, FQNNGV. This CDR3 is built from 14 residues. V lost 5 bases, J lost 8 bases, and 7 bases stayed unmatched. The CDR3 nucleotides are TGTGCCAGCAGCCGCGGACAGGGAGGGGAAAAACTGTTTTTT. Protein product: CASSRGQGGEKLFF.

The genes are TRBV18 and TRBJ2-5; 8 bases fit TRBD2. The CDR3 spans 15 residues. The V and J ends lost 3 bases and 2 bases, in that order; junction bases with no gene match: 5. The germline gives CDR1 KGHSH, CDR2 LQKENI. The CDR3, as DNA: TGTGCCAGCTCACCTCCAGCGGGAGTACAAGAGACCCAGTACTTC. Amino acids: CASSPPAGVQETQYF.

The chain has TRBV28 and TRBJ2-5, with D maybe TRBD2 (5 bases). The CDR3 consists of 14 residues. CDR1 and CDR2 from the germline V gene are MDHEN and SYDVKM. The germline V and J ends were trimmed by 5 bases and 2 bases, with 12 bases remaining between them. CDR3 nucleotide sequence: TGTGCCAGCAGTAGGGCGGGCGCACAAGAGACCCAGTACTTC. This sequence encodes CASSRAGAQETQYF.

The chain employs TRBV20-1 and TRBJ1-1, with 10 bases identical to TRBD1. Trimming removed 4 bases from V and 9 bases from J; junction bases left unmatched: 2. There are 11 residues in the CDR3. Germline V lookup: CDR1 DFQATT, CDR2 SNEGSKA (reference sequence). The CDR3 loop is CSAKGQGKAFF. CDR3 sequence (DNA): TGCAGTGCTAAGGGACAGGGGAAAGCTTTCTTT.

The rearrangement links TRBV6-2 or TRBV6-3 to TRBJ2-5, with D hard to call. CDR1 and CDR2 from the germline V gene are MNHEY and SVGEGT. The CDR3 covers 12 residues. The germline V and J ends were trimmed by 4 bases and 5 bases, with 8 bases remaining between them. CDR3 amino acids: CASSFLAETQYF. CDR3 nucleotide sequence: TGTGCCAGCAGTTTCCTTGCGGAGACCCAGTACTTC.

With respect to this clone: Within the sample, other DNA sequences also encode this same CDR3. V usage is TRBV12-3 or TRBV12-4 and J usage is TRBJ2-7, with unresolved D. The CDR3 runs 13 residues. Trimming left V 6 bases short and J 0 bases short, with 9 bases between. The DNA for the CDR3 is TGTGCCAGCAGGCAGGCGAGCTCCTACGAGCAGTACTTC. It translates to CASRQASSYEQYF.

The chain combines TRBV28 with TRBJ2-2; weak D call: TRBD2 (6 bases). Trimming cost V 6 bases and J 0 bases, with 14 bases left between them. CDR1 is MDHEN, CDR2 SYDVKM, per germline. The CDR3 length is 16 residues. Here the CDR3 DNA reads TGTGCCAGCAGCGTCCTGGGGACTTCGAACACCGGGGAGCTGTTTTTT. As protein: CASSVLGTSNTGELFF.

This CDR3 reads CASSQAPASGGDEQFF. The DNA of the CDR3 is TGTGCCAGCAGCCAAGCCCCCGCTAGCGGGGGGGATGAGCAGTTCTTC. J is TRBJ2-1 and V is TRBV4-2; 12 bases map to TRBD2. The CDR3 contains 16 residues. The junction had 6 bases not matched to a gene; V was cut back by 1 base and J by 8 bases. Per germline, CDR1 LGHNA and CDR2 YNFKEQ.